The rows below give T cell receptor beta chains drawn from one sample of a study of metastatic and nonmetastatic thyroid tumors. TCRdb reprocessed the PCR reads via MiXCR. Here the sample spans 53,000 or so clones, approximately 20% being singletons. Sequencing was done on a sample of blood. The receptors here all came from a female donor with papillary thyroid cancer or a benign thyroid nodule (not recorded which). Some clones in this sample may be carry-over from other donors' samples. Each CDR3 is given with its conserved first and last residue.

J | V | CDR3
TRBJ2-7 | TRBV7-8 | CASSLGETGTYEQYF
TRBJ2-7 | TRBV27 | CASGVPYRIGIEQYF
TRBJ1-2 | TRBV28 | CASSLDRGRDGYTF
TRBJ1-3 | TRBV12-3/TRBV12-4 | CASSQGDRSSGNTIYF
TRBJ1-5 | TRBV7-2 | CASSLGGDPRNQPQHF
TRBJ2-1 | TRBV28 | CASSLGTSGSGGEQFF
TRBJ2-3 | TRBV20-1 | CSARDDTGFNTDTQYF
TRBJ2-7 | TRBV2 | CAIRGVAYEQYF
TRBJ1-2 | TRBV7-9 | CASSQQGSYGYTF
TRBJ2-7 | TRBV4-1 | CASSQDPRQPESYEQYF
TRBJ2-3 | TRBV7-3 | CASSLTGLATDTQYF
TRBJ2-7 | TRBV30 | CAWISSGTDSYEQYF
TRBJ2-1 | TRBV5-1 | CASSLVNRDNEQFF
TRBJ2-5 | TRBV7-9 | CASSLFGRGGFQETQYF
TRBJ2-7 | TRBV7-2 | CASSLQVGRMNEQYF
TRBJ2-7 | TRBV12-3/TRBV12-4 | CASSLGKGADYDQYF
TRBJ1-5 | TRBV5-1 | CASSPSGDENQPQHF
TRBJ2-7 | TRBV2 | CASSGGRNEQYF
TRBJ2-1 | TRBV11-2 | CASSSSRYDQFF
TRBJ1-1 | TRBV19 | CASSIGRKAFF
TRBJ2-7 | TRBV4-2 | CASSQGDRDSYEQYF
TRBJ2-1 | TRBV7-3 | CASSLCGSGVSYNEQFF
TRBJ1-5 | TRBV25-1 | CASNDREGQPQHF
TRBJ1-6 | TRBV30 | CAWSGGIDSPLHF
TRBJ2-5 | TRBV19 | CASSPEGRETQYF
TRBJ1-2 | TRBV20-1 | CSAREGTGGDYTF
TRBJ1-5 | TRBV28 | CASSQINQPQHF
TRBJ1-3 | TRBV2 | CASTQGPGNTIYF
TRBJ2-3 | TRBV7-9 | CASSFGTDTQYF